Following are 6 T cell receptor beta chains from one sample sequenced in a study of identical twins. TCRdb reprocessed the 5' RACE reads with MiXCR, giving one entry per CDR3 protein. Here the sample spans about 550,000 distinct CDR3 sequences, 20% to 25% being singletons. The sample was also reused in another study, on yellow fever vaccine responses in identical twins.

Sequenced material: CD4+ T cells sorted from blood. The source of these receptors is a woman aged 18-30 years in good health.

The V gene is TRBV5-8, the J gene TRBJ2-4; 11 bases map to TRBD1. The germline V gene has CDR1 SGHTS and CDR2 YDEGEE. The CDR3 contains 15 residues. V lost 7 bases and J lost 2; bases outside the gene matches: 5. The CDR3 here is CASSGTGGTKNIQYF. CDR3 nucleotide sequence: TGTGCCAGCTCCGGGACAGGGGGAACCAAAAACATTCAGTACTTC.

V gene TRBV20-1 combines with J gene TRBJ2-1; D is perhaps TRBD2 (5 bases). The CDR3 has 12 amino acids. Germline CDR1 reads DFQATT; CDR2 reads SNEGSKA (reference sequence). With 4 bases removed from V and 5 bases from J, the gap between germline ends came to 9 bases. Here the CDR3 reads CSATDWNNEQFF. The CDR3 nucleotides read TGCAGTGCTACGGACTGGAACAATGAGCAGTTCTTC.

This clonotype showed up just a few times. The chain employs TRBV12-3 or TRBV12-4 and TRBJ1-1; 9 bases fit TRBD1. V lost 6 bases and J lost 4; bases outside the gene matches: 9. This CDR3 region has 15 residues. CDR3 nucleotide sequence: TGTGCCAGCAGCAGGGACAGGGCTCTAGCCACTGAAGCTTTCTTT. Translating it yields CASSRDRALATEAFF.

In this sample, this clonotype turned up once. The chain recombines TRBV28 with TRBJ2-4; D ambiguous. Trimming pared 4 bases from V and 1 base from J, leaving 14 bases between. The CDR3 length is 16 residues. Germline values: CDR1 MDHEN, CDR2 SYDVKM. CDR3 loop: CASSSVDTLAKNIQYF. The CDR3 DNA reads TGTGCCAGCAGTTCCGTCGACACCCTTGCCAAAAACATTCAGTACTTC.

The chain employs TRBV5-1 and TRBJ2-4, with 7 bases fitting TRBD1. V was clipped by 4 bases and J by 7 bases; unmatched bases: 8. The germline V gene has CDR1 SGHRS and CDR2 YFSETQ. CDR3 length: 14 amino acids. CDR3 sequence: CASSKNTGVNIQYF. In DNA form, the CDR3 reads TGCGCCAGCAGCAAAAACACAGGGGTTAACATTCAGTACTTC.

The sample holds a few counts of this clonotype. This chain uses TRBV4-1 with TRBJ2-3; D is possibly TRBD2 (5 bases). Trimming left V 2 bases short and J 5 bases short, with 8 bases between. The CDR3 is made up of 13 amino acids. Germline V gene lookup returns CDR1 MGHRA and CDR2 YSYEKL. The CDR3 DNA follows: TGCGCCAGCAGCCAAAAAGCGGTAGATACGCAGTATTTT. As protein: CASSQKAVDTQYF.